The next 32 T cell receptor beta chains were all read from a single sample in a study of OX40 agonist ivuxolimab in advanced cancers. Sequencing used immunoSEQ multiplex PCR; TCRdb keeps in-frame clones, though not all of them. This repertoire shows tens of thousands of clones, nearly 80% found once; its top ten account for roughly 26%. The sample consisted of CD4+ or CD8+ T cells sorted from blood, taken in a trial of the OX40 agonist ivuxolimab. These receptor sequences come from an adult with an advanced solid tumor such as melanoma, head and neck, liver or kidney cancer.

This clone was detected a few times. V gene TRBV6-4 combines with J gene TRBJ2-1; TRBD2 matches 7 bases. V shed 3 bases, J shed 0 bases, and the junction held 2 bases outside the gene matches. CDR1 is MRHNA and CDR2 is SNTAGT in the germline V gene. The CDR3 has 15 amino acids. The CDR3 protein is CASSEGGSSYNEQFF. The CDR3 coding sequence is TGTGCCAGCAGTGAGGGGGGGAGCTCCTACAATGAGCAGTTCTTC.

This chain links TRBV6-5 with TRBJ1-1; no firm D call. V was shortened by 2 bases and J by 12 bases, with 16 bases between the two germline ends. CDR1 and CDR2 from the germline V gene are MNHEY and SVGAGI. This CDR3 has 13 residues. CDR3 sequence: CASSYRQVQQPFF. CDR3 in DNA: TGTGCCAGCAGTTACCGCCAGGTACAACAACCTTTCTTT.

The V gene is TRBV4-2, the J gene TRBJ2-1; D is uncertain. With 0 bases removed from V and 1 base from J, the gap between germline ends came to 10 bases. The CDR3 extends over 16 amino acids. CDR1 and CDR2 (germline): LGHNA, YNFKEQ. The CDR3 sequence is CASSQDIDLSYNEQFF. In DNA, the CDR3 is TGTGCCAGCAGCCAAGATATTGATTTGTCCTACAATGAGCAGTTCTTC.

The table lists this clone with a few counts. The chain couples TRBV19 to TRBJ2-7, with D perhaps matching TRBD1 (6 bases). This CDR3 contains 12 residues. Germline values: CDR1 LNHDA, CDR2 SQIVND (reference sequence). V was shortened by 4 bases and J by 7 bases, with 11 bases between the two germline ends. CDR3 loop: CASSNTGTEQYF. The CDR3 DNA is TGTGCCAGTAGTAACACAGGGACAGAGCAGTACTTC.

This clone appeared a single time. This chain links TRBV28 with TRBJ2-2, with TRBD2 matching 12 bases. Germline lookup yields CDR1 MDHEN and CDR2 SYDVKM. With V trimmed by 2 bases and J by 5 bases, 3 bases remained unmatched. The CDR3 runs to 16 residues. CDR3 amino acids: CASSLPLAGGTGELFF. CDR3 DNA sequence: TGTGCCAGCAGTTTACCCCTAGCGGGGGGGACCGGGGAGCTGTTTTTT.

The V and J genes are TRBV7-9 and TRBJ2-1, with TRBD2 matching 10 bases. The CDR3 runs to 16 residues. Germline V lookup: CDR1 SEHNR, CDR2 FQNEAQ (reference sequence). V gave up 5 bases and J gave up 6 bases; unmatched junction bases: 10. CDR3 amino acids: CASSQDPAGGLNEQFF. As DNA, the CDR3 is TGTGCCAGCAGCCAGGACCCAGCGGGGGGGCTCAATGAGCAGTTCTTC. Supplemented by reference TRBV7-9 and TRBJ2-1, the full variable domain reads DTGVSQNPRHKITKRGQNVTFRCDPISEHNRLYWYRQTLGQGPEFLTYFQNEAQLEKSRLLSDRFSAERPKGSFSTLEIQRTEQGDSAMYLCASSQDPAGGLNEQFFGPGTRLTVL.

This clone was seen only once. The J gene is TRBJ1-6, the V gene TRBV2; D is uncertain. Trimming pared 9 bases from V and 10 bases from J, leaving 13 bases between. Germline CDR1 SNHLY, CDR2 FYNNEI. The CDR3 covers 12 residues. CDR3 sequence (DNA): TGTGCCAGTGACCGGTCTAGATCACCCCTCCACTTT. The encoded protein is CASDRSRSPLHF.

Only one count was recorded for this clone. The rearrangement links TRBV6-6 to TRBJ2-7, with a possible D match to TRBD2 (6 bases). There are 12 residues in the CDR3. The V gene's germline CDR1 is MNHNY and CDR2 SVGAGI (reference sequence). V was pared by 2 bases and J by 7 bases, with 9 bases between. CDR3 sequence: CASSYTAGEQYF. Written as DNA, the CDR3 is TGTGCCAGCAGTTACACGGCGGGGGAGCAGTACTTC.

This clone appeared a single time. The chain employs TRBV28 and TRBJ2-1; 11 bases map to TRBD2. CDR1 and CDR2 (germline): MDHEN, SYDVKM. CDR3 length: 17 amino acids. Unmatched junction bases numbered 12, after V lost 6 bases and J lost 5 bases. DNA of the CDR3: TGTGCCAGCAGCGAGACTGTGGGGACTAGCGGAAACAATGAGCAGTTCTTC. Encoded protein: CASSETVGTSGNNEQFF. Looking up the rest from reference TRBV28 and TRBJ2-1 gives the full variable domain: DVKVTQSSRYLVKRTGEKVFLECVQDMDHENMFWYRQDPGLGLRLIYFSYDVKMKEKGDIPEGYSVSREKKERFSLILESASTNQTSMYLCASSETVGTSGNNEQFFGPGTRLTVL.

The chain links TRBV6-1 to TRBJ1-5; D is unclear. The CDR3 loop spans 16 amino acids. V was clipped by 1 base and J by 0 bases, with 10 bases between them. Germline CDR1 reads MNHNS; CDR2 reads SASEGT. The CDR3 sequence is CASSEGPGDSNQPQHF. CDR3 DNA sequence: TGTGCCAGCAGTGAAGGACCAGGCGATAGCAATCAGCCCCAGCATTTT.

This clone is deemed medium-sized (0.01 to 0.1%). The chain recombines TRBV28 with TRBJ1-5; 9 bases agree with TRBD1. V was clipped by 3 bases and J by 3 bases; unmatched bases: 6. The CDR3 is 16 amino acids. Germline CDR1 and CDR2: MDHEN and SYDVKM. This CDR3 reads CASSFGTGYPNQPQHF. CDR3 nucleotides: TGTGCCAGCAGTTTTGGGACAGGGTATCCCAATCAGCCCCAGCATTTT.

The CDR3 coding sequence is TGTGCCAGCAGCACCAATGGTGCCTTTAACTATGGCTACACCTTC. Protein: CASSTNGAFNYGYTF. V is TRBV7-9 and J is TRBJ1-2; D unresolved. The V gene lost 5 bases and the J gene lost 1 base, with 14 bases spanning the gap. Germline assignment: CDR1 SEHNR and CDR2 FQNEAQ (reference sequence). The CDR3 is made up of 15 amino acids.

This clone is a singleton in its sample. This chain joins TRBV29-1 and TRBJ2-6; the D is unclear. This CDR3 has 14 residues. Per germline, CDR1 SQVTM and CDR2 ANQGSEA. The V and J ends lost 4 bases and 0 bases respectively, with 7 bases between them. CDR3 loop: CSVVESSGANVLTF. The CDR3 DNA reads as TGCAGCGTTGTAGAATCCTCTGGGGCCAACGTCCTGACTTTC.

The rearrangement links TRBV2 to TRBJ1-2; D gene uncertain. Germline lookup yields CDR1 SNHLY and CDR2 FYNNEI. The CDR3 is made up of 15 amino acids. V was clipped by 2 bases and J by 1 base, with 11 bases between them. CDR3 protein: CASSEWTGRNYGYTF. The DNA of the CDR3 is TGTGCCAGCAGTGAATGGACGGGTCGTAACTATGGCTACACCTTC.

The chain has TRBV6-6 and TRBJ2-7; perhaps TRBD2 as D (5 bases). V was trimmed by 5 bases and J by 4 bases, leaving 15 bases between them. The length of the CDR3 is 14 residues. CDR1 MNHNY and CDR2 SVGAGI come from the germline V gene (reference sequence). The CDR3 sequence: CASSPDYSRYEQYF. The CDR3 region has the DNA TGTGCCAGCAGTCCCGACTACTCCAGATACGAGCAGTACTTC.

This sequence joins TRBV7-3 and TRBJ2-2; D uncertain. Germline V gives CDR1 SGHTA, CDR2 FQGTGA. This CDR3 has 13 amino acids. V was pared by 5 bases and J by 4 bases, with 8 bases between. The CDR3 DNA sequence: TGTGCCAGCAGCCCCTACCTCACCGGGGAGCTGTTTTTT. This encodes CASSPYLTGELFF.

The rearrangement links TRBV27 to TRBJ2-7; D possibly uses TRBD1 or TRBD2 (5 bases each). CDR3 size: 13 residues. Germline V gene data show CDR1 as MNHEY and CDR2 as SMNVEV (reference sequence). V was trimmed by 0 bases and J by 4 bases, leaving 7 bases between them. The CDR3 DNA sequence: TGTGCCAGCAGTTTATCTTGGGGGTACGAGCAGTACTTC. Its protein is CASSLSWGYEQYF.

CDR3 DNA: TGTGCCAGCAGCTCCCGGACGGAGAAAAACATTCAGTACTTC. It is translated as CASSSRTEKNIQYF. The rearrangement links TRBV5-4 to TRBJ2-4, with D hard to call. V lost 3 bases, J lost 4 bases, and 11 bases lay in between. This CDR3 is built from 14 residues. Germline values: CDR1 SGHNT, CDR2 YYREEE (reference sequence).

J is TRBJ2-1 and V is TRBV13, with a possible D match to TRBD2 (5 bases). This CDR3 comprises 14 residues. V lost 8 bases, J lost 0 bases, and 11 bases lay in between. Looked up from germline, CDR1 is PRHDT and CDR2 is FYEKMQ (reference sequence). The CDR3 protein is CASSPGSSYNEQFF. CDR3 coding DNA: TGTGCCAGCTCTCCGGGGAGCTCCTACAATGAGCAGTTCTTC.

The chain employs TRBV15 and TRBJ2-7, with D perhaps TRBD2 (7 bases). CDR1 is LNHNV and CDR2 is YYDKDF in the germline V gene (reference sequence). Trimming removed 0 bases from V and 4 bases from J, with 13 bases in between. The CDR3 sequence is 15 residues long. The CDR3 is CATSRDGGAGYEQYF. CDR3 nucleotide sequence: TGTGCCACCAGCAGAGATGGGGGGGCGGGTTACGAGCAGTACTTC.

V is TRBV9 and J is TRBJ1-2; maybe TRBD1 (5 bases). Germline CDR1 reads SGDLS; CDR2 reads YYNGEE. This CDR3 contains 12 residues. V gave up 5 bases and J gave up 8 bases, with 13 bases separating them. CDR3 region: CASRSTAWGYTF. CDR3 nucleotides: TGTGCCAGCAGGTCGACAGCCTGGGGCTACACCTTC.

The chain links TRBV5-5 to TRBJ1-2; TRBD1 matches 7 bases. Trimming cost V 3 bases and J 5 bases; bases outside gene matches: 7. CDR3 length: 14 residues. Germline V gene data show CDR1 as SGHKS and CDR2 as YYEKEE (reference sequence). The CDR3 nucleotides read TGTGCCAGCAGCTCTGACAGGGAGAGGTATGGCTACACCTTC. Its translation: CASSSDRERYGYTF. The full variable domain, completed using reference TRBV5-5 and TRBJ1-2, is DAGVTQSPTHLIKTRGQQVTLRCSPISGHKSVSWYQQVLGQGPQFIFQYYEKEERGRGNFPDRFSARQFPNYSSELNVNALLLGDSALYLCASSSDRERYGYTFGSGTRLTVV.

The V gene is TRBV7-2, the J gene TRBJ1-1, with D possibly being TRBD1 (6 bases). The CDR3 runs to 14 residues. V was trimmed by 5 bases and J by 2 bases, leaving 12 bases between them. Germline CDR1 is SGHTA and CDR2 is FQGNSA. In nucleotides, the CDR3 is TGTGCCAGCAGCGACCCGGGACATAACACTGAAGCTTTCTTT. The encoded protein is CASSDPGHNTEAFF.

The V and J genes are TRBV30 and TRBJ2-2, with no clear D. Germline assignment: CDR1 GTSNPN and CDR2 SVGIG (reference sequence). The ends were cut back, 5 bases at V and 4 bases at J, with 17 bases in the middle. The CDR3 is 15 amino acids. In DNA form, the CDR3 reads TGTGCCTGGGCCGGTTTAAGGGAACTCACCGGGGAGCTGTTTTTT. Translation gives CAWAGLRELTGELFF.

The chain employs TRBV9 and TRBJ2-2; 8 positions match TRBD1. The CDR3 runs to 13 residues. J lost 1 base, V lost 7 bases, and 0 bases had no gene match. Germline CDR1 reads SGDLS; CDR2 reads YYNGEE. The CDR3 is CASDRGNTGELFF. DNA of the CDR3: TGTGCCAGCGACAGGGGGAACACCGGGGAGCTGTTTTTT. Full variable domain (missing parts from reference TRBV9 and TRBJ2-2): DSGVTQTPKHLITATGQRVTLRCSPRSGDLSVYWYQQSLDQGLQFLIQYYNGEERAKGNILERFSAQQFPDLHSELNLSSLELGDSALYFCASDRGNTGELFFGEGSRLTVL.

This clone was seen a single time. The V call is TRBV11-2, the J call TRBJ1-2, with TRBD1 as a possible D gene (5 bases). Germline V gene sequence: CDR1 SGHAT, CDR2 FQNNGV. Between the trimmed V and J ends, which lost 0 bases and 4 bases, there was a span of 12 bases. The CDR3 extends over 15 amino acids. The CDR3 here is CASSLELGGGYGYTF. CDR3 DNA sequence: TGTGCCAGCAGCTTAGAGCTCGGGGGAGGCTATGGCTACACCTTC. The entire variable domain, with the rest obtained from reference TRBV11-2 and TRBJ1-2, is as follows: EAGVAQSPRYKIIEKRQSVAFWCNPISGHATLYWYQQILGQGPKLLIQFQNNGVVDDSQLPKDRFSAERLKGVDSTLKIQPAKLEDSAVYLCASSLELGGGYGYTFGSGTRLTVV.

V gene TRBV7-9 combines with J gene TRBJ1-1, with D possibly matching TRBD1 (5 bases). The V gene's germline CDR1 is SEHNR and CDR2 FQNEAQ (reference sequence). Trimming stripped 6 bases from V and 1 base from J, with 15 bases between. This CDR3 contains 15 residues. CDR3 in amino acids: CASRPVLGPNTEAFF. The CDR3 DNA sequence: TGTGCCAGCAGACCTGTCTTGGGGCCGAACACTGAAGCTTTCTTT.

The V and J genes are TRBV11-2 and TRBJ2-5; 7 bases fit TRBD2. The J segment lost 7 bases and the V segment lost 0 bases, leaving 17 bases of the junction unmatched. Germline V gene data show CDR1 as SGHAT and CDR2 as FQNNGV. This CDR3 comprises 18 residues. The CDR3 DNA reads TGTGCCAGCAGCTTAGATCGGAGGGCTAGCGGTTTGGGTGGGACCCAGTACTTC. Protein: CASSLDRRASGLGGTQYF.

For the CDR3, the DNA is TGTGCCAGCAACAGCCGCTTTTCAGGGGGTAGCGGGGGGCTGTACCAAGAGACCCAGTACTTC. Its protein is CASNSRFSGGSGGLYQETQYF. V usage is TRBV27 and J usage is TRBJ2-5; TRBD2 matches 10 bases. CDR1 MNHEY and CDR2 SMNVEV come from the germline V gene (reference sequence). This CDR3 has 21 amino acids. V shed 7 bases and J 0 bases; nucleotides not matched to a gene: 23.

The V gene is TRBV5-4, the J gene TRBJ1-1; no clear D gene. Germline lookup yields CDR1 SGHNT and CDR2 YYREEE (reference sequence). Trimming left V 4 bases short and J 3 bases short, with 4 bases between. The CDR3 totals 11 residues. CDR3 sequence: CASSSYTEAFF. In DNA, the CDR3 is TGTGCCAGCAGCAGTTACACTGAAGCTTTCTTT.

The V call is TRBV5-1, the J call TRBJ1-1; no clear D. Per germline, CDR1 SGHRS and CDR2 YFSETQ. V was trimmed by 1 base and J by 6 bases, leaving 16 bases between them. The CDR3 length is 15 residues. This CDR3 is CASSLITGNFPEAFF. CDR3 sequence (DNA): TGCGCCAGCAGCTTGATAACGGGGAATTTTCCTGAAGCTTTCTTT.

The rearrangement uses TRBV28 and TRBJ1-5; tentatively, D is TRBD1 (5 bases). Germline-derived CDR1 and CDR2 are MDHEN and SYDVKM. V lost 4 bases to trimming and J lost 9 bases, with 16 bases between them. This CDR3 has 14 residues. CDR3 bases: TGTGCCAGCAGTTCCCCAAGGGGCGCCCGGCCCCAGCATTTT. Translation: CASSSPRGARPQHF.